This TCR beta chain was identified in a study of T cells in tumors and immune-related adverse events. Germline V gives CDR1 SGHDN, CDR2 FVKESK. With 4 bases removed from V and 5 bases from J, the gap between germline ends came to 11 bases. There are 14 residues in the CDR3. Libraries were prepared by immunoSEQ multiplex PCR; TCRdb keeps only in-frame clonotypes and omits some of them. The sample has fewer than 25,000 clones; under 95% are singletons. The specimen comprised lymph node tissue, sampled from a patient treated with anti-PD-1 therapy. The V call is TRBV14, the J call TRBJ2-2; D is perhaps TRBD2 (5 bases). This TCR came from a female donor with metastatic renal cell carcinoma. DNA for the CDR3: TGTGCCAGCAGCCCCGGGATCCAAACCGGGGAGCTGTTTTTT. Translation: CASSPGIQTGELFF.